The 21 T cell receptor beta chains in this list originate from one sample, sequenced in a study of PD-L1 blockade in urothelial cancer. Time point in this sample: pretreatment peripheral blood. Generated by immunoSEQ multiplex PCR, the TCRdb table keeps only in-frame clones and is missing some. Of around 43,000 clones listed, about 88% are singletons. The sample here was PBMCs, taken around atezolizumab (anti-PD-L1) treatment. The receptors were sampled from a donor at least 40 years old with urothelial cancer.

The chain carries TRBV2 and TRBJ2-2; 10 bases match TRBD1. After removal of 6 bases from V and 4 bases from J, the junction contained 5 bases not matched to a gene. This CDR3 has 15 residues. CDR1 is SNHLY, CDR2 FYNNEI, per germline. The CDR3 sequence is CASRRTGGFTGELFF. CDR3 DNA sequence: TGTGCCAGCAGGAGGACAGGGGGTTTCACCGGGGAGCTGTTTTTT. The variable domain in full, completed from reference TRBV2 and TRBJ2-2, reads EPEVTQTPSHQVTQMGQEVILRCVPISNHLYFYWYRQILGQKVEFLVSFYNNEISEKSEIFDDQFSVERPDGSNFTLKIRSTKLEDSAMYFCASRRTGGFTGELFFGEGSRLTVL.

The V gene is TRBV6-5, the J gene TRBJ1-2; no clear D gene. V lost 7 bases and J lost 4, with 7 bases in between. Germline V gene sequence: CDR1 MNHEY, CDR2 SVGAGI. This CDR3 has 11 amino acids. The CDR3 coding sequence is TGTGCCAGCACCCCCGGCTATGGCTACACCTTC. Amino acids: CASTPGYGYTF.

The chain carries TRBV7-6 and TRBJ1-5; TRBD1 might be the D (6 bases). V lost 5 bases to trimming and J lost 3 bases, with 11 bases between them. Germline V gives CDR1 SGHVS, CDR2 FNYEAQ. This CDR3 region has 14 residues. The CDR3 nucleotides read TGTGCCAGCAGCCCCAGGGGCCCCAATCAGCCCCAGCATTTT. Its translation: CASSPRGPNQPQHF.

For the CDR3, the DNA is TGCGCCAGCAGCCCCTTGGTCTCGGGGACTGAAGCTTTCTTT. Translation: CASSPLVSGTEAFF. This sequence joins TRBV5-1 and TRBJ1-1; no clear D. Trimming pared 4 bases from V and 5 bases from J, leaving 15 bases between. The CDR3 length is 14 residues. Germline V gene sequence: CDR1 SGHRS, CDR2 YFSETQ. The full variable domain, rest sourced from reference TRBV5-1 and TRBJ1-1, is KAGVTQTPRYLIKTRGQQVTLSCSPISGHRSVSWYQQTPGQGLQFLFEYFSETQRNKGNFPGRFSGRQFSNSRSEMNVSTLELGDSALYLCASSPLVSGTEAFFGQGTRLTVV.

This clone occurred a few times. V usage is TRBV27 and J usage is TRBJ2-1, with TRBD2 matching 14 bases. This CDR3 has 19 residues. The germline V gene encodes CDR1 MNHEY and CDR2 SMNVEV (reference sequence). V lost 5 bases, J lost 2 bases, and 11 bases stayed unmatched. CDR3 in amino acids: CASSAYPGLAGGPYNEQFF. The CDR3 nucleotides read TGTGCCAGCAGTGCATACCCCGGACTAGCGGGAGGCCCCTACAATGAGCAGTTCTTC.

This clone has just a few counts. The V and J genes are TRBV30 and TRBJ1-5, with 9 bases identical to TRBD1. This CDR3 region has 17 residues. The trim removed 3 bases at V and 2 bases at J, leaving 11 bases unmatched. Germline-derived CDR1 and CDR2 are GTSNPN and SVGIG (reference sequence). The CDR3 reads CAWSPPWGQGGNQPQHF. DNA for the CDR3: TGTGCCTGGAGCCCCCCCTGGGGACAGGGCGGCAATCAGCCCCAGCATTTT.

This sequence joins TRBV7-2 and TRBJ1-1; 8 bases map to TRBD1. Germline-derived CDR1 and CDR2 are SGHTA and FQGNSA. J lost 0 bases, V lost 5 bases, and 5 bases had no gene match. The CDR3 covers 15 residues. CDR3 sequence reads: CASSKTGGMNTEAFF. The CDR3 nucleotides are TGTGCCAGCAGCAAAACAGGGGGGATGAACACTGAAGCTTTCTTT.

V usage is TRBV5-1 and J usage is TRBJ2-6; D gene ambiguous. The V gene's germline CDR1 is SGHRS and CDR2 YFSETQ. Trimming stripped 5 bases from V and 0 bases from J, with 6 bases between. The CDR3 spans 14 residues. CDR3 in DNA: TGCGCCAGCAGACTCGCCTCTGGGGCCAACGTCCTGACTTTC. Translated, it gives CASRLASGANVLTF.

The gene calls are TRBV7-8 and TRBJ2-3, with 13 positions matching TRBD2. The CDR3 spans 16 residues. The V segment lost 5 bases and the J segment 4 bases; nucleotides outside the gene matches: 6. CDR1 SGHVS and CDR2 FQNEAQ come from the germline V gene. CDR3 coding DNA: TGTGCCAGCAGCCCGCGGACTAGCGGGAGTGCAGATACGCAGTATTTT. Encoded protein: CASSPRTSGSADTQYF.

V is TRBV30 and J is TRBJ2-2; a weak D match, TRBD2 (7 bases). The CDR3 is 13 residues long. CDR1 and CDR2 from the germline V gene are GTSNPN and SVGIG (reference sequence). Trimming took 5 bases from V and 5 from J, leaving 12 bases between them. For the CDR3, the DNA is TGTGCCTGGGCCGAGGGGGGGACCGGGGAGCTGTTTTTT. This encodes CAWAEGGTGELFF.

This rearrangement joins TRBV7-8 to TRBJ2-1, with TRBD2 matching 8 bases. J lost 4 bases, V lost 1 base, and 6 bases had no gene match. This CDR3 spans 16 amino acids. The germline V gene encodes CDR1 SGHVS and CDR2 FQNEAQ. The CDR3 sequence is CASSLGSSGGYNEQFF. In nucleotides, the CDR3 is TGTGCCAGCAGCTTAGGGTCCAGCGGGGGATACAATGAGCAGTTCTTC. The variable domain in full, completed from reference TRBV7-8 and TRBJ2-1, reads GAGVSQSPRYKVAKRGQDVALRCDPISGHVSLFWYQQALGQGPEFLTYFQNEAQLDKSGLPSDRFFAERPEGSVSTLKIQRTQQEDSAVYLCASSLGSSGGYNEQFFGPGTRLTVL.

The CDR3 DNA reads as TGTGCCTGGAGTGTACCCGGGGGGGAGCAGTACTTC. It translates to CAWSVPGGEQYF. The chain is built from TRBV30 and TRBJ2-7; 7 bases map to TRBD2. There are 12 residues in the CDR3. Germline CDR1 is GTSNPN and CDR2 is SVGIG (reference sequence). V trimming: 0 bases; J trimming: 7 bases; junction bases outside the gene matches: 3. Full variable domain (outside the CDR3, taken from reference TRBV30 and TRBJ2-7): SQTIHQWPATLVQPVGSPLSLECTVEGTSNPNLYWYRQAAGRGLQLLFYSVGIGQISSEVPQNLSASRPQDRQFILSSKKLLLSDSGFYLCAWSVPGGEQYFGPGTRLTVT.

The chain links TRBV7-6 to TRBJ1-5; a possible D gene is TRBD1 (6 bases). Trimming took 1 base from V and 7 from J, leaving 14 bases between them. In germline, CDR1 is SGHVS, CDR2 FNYEAQ. The CDR3 totals 15 residues. The chain's CDR3 is CASSLVVGAGQPQHF. The DNA of the CDR3 is TGTGCCAGCAGCTTAGTTGTGGGGGCAGGCCAGCCCCAGCATTTT.

This clone is a singleton in its sample. This chain uses TRBV27 with TRBJ1-2; 11 positions match TRBD1. The CDR3 extends over 12 amino acids. Germline assignment: CDR1 MNHEY and CDR2 SMNVEV (reference sequence). The J segment lost 6 bases and the V segment lost 8 bases, leaving 2 bases of the junction unmatched. The CDR3 sequence is CASGTGGHGYTF. The CDR3 DNA follows: TGTGCCAGCGGGACAGGGGGACATGGCTACACCTTC.

The chain carries TRBV5-1 and TRBJ1-5; TRBD1 might be the D (5 bases). Germline V lookup: CDR1 SGHRS, CDR2 YFSETQ. This CDR3 spans 15 amino acids. V lost 4 bases and J 4 bases, leaving 15 bases between the germline ends. In DNA form, the CDR3 reads TGCGCCAGCAGCCTCATCCCGGGGGGGAATCAGCCCCAGCATTTT. Its translation: CASSLIPGGNQPQHF.

CDR3 bases: TGTGCCTGGAGCCCCGGGACAGCCCTAATGTTCTTC. Amino acids: CAWSPGTALMFF. The V and J genes are TRBV30 and TRBJ2-1, with TRBD1 matching 7 bases. The germline V gene has CDR1 GTSNPN and CDR2 SVGIG (reference sequence). The junction had 11 bases not matched to a gene; V was cut back by 3 bases and J by 15 bases. The length of the CDR3 is 12 residues.

The chain has TRBV5-4 and TRBJ2-5; unclear D gene. V lost 4 bases and J lost 4, with 17 bases in between. From germline, CDR1 is SGHNT and CDR2 YYREEE (reference sequence). The CDR3 extends over 15 amino acids. CDR3 protein: CASSPPRPPGETQYF. The CDR3 bases are TGTGCCAGCAGCCCCCCCCGGCCCCCGGGAGAGACCCAGTACTTC.

This rearrangement joins TRBV5-6 to TRBJ2-7, with TRBD1 matching 8 bases. The ends lost 0 bases at V and 3 bases at J; junction bases unmatched: 8. The CDR3 is made up of 16 amino acids. Germline V gene data show CDR1 as SGHDT and CDR2 as YYEEEE. The chain's CDR3 is CASSLGPGQDSYEQYF. For the CDR3, the DNA is TGTGCCAGCAGCTTGGGGCCGGGACAGGATAGCTACGAGCAGTACTTC. The full variable domain, rest sourced from reference TRBV5-6 and TRBJ2-7, is DAGVTQSPTHLIKTRGQQVTLRCSPKSGHDTVSWYQQALGQGPQFIFQYYEEEERQRGNFPDRFSGHQFPNYSSELNVNALLLGDSALYLCASSLGPGQDSYEQYFGPGTRLTVT.

CDR3 residues: CASSTGGTAGNTIYF. CDR3 DNA: TGTGCCAGCAGCACCGGAGGGACAGCTGGAAACACCATATATTTT. The chain carries TRBV9 and TRBJ1-3, with 7 bases matching TRBD1. After removal of 4 bases from V and 2 bases from J, the junction contained 6 bases not matched to a gene. CDR1 is SGDLS, CDR2 YYNGEE, per germline. The CDR3 consists of 15 residues.

The CDR3 spells CASTPGQGLIGNSEQFF. The CDR3, as DNA: TGTGCCAGTACACCGGGACAAGGGCTAATCGGAAATAGTGAGCAGTTCTTC. The chain carries TRBV19 and TRBJ2-1, with D possibly matching TRBD1 (6 bases). The germline gives CDR1 LNHDA, CDR2 SQIVND (reference sequence). V lost 7 bases to trimming and J lost 9 bases, with 28 bases between them. CDR3 length: 17 amino acids.

This clone has just one count. The CDR3 DNA reads TGTGCCTGGAGTGCCCTGGGACAGGGGGGGAACTATGGCTACACCTTC. The encoded protein is CAWSALGQGGNYGYTF. The rearrangement links TRBV30 to TRBJ1-2; TRBD1 aligns across 11 bases. The CDR3 is 16 amino acids. Trimming removed 1 base from V and 2 bases from J; junction bases left unmatched: 6. Per germline, CDR1 GTSNPN and CDR2 SVGIG (reference sequence).